This is a list of T cell receptor beta chains from one sample in a study of T cells in Graves' hyperthyroidism and ophthalmopathy. MiXCR, applied by TCRdb to the multiplex PCR reads, yields one record per CDR3 protein. The table records around 280,000 distinct CDR3 sequences, 13% of them present only once. Material for sequencing was blood. These receptors were taken from a woman aged 30 to 39 with Graves' hyperthyroidism that later progressed to Graves' ophthalmopathy. Both conserved end residues are part of each CDR3. D genes are given only for firm matches. Clone size, where shown, is once, few, many, or a class for clones that have expanded.

j_call,d_call,v_call,clone_size,cdr3_length,cdr3_aa,cdr3_nt
TRBJ1-5,TRBD1,TRBV19,few,16,CASSIRQGAIPQPQHF,TGTGCCAGTAGTATAAGACAGGGGGCGATTCCTCAGCCCCAGCATTTT
TRBJ1-4,NA,TRBV7-9,many,13,CASSLGQYEKLFF,TGTGCCAGCAGCTTAGGACAGTATGAAAAACTGTTTTTT
TRBJ2-1,TRBD2,TRBV7-6,many,18,CASSPSPLAGVGYNEQFF,TGTGCCAGCAGCCCAAGCCCCCTGGCGGGGGTAGGGTACAATGAGCAGTTCTTC
TRBJ1-1,NA,TRBV7-2,many,15,CASSPYGGSDTEAFF,TGTGCCAGCAGCCCCTACGGGGGGTCCGACACTGAAGCTTTCTTT
TRBJ2-2,NA,TRBV2,many,13,CASSDPRAGELFF,TGTGCCAGCAGTGATCCTAGGGCCGGGGAGCTGTTTTTT
TRBJ2-7,TRBD2,TRBV5-6,many,15,CASSLTSGSRNEQYF,TGTGCCAGCAGCTTGACGAGCGGGAGTAGAAACGAGCAGTACTTC
TRBJ1-2,TRBD1,TRBV28,NA,15,CASRSTGGADYGYTF,TGTGCCAGCAGATCGACAGGGGGCGCGGACTATGGCTACACCTTC
TRBJ1-1,NA,TRBV2,many,11,CASTNFPEAFF,TGTGCCAGCACGAATTTCCCTGAAGCTTTCTTT
TRBJ2-7,TRBD1,TRBV18,many,15,CASSPLRQGDYEQYF,TGTGCCAGCTCACCACTGCGACAGGGGGACTACGAGCAGTACTTC
TRBJ2-5,TRBD2,TRBV24-1,many,13,CATSDNGRETQYF,TGTGCCACCAGTGATAACGGGAGGGAGACCCAGTACTTC
TRBJ1-4,TRBD1,TRBV7-6,few,14,CASSRDRVDEKLFF,TGTGCCAGCAGCCGGGACAGGGTAGATGAAAAACTGTTTTTT
TRBJ2-7,NA,TRBV15,many,12,CATVRVPYEQYF,TGTGCCACCGTCCGGGTGCCATACGAGCAGTACTTC
TRBJ2-1,NA,TRBV4-1,few,13,CASSQPWAREQFF,TGCGCCAGCAGCCAACCCTGGGCCCGTGAGCAGTTCTTC
TRBJ2-7,NA,TRBV4-2,many,17,CASSQDQGSTSSYEQYF,TGTGCCAGCAGCCAAGATCAGGGCAGTACCTCCTCCTACGAGCAGTACTTC
TRBJ2-7,TRBD1,TRBV5-6,many,14,CASSFLTGEDEQYF,TGTGCCAGCAGCTTCCTGACAGGGGAGGACGAGCAGTACTTC
TRBJ1-1,NA,TRBV20-1,many,15,CSARGPLKENTEAFF,TGCAGTGCCCGGGGCCCCCTAAAAGAGAACACTGAAGCTTTCTTT
TRBJ2-3,NA,TRBV20-1,many,13,CSATLASTDTQYF,TGCAGTGCTACACTGGCCAGCACAGATACGCAGTATTTT
TRBJ1-1,TRBD1,TRBV19,many,14,CASSGPRGRLDAFF,TGTGCCAGTAGTGGCCCCAGGGGGCGCTTGGATGCTTTCTTT
TRBJ1-1,NA,TRBV20-1,many,17,CSTYTSPGDHRRTEAFF,TGCAGTACGTACACATCCCCTGGGGACCACAGACGCACTGAAGCTTTCTTT
TRBJ2-7,NA,TRBV7-9,few,14,CASSLALESYEQYF,TGTGCCAGCAGCTTAGCGCTCGAAAGCTACGAGCAGTACTTC
TRBJ1-5,NA,TRBV28,NA,14,CASSWGQGDQPQHF,TGTGCCAGCAGTTGGGGGCAGGGTGATCAGCCCCAGCATTTT
TRBJ2-4,NA,TRBV11-1,many,14,CASTSGEAKNIQYF,TGTGCCAGCACCTCCGGCGAAGCCAAAAACATTCAGTACTTC
TRBJ2-7,TRBD2,TRBV27,NA,15,CASSLSGTSPYEQYF,TGTGCCAGCAGTTTATCCGGGACTAGCCCTTACGAGCAGTACTTC
TRBJ2-2,TRBD1,TRBV4-3,few,15,CASSQGQGATGELFF,TGCGCCAGCAGCCAAGGTCAGGGGGCGACCGGGGAGCTGTTTTTT
TRBJ1-2,NA,TRBV7-2,many,14,CASRWDQGNYGYTF,TGTGCCAGCAGATGGGACCAGGGTAACTATGGCTACACCTTC
TRBJ1-5,NA,TRBV6-5,few,16,CASSYSLGPYSQPQHF,TGTGCCAGCAGTTACAGCCTAGGGCCTTACAGTCAGCCCCAGCATTTT
TRBJ1-4,NA,TRBV6-2/TRBV6-3,few,16,CTSSTHVGRNNEKLFF,TGTACCAGCAGTACCCACGTCGGAAGGAACAATGAAAAACTGTTTTTT
TRBJ2-1,NA,TRBV29-1,NA,14,CSARGPRSYNEQFF,TGCAGCGCCAGGGGACCACGTTCCTACAATGAGCAGTTCTTC
TRBJ2-3,NA,TRBV14,NA,17,CASSSTQLWSGTDTQYF,TGTGCCAGCAGTTCGACCCAACTATGGAGTGGTACAGATACGCAGTATTTT
TRBJ1-1,NA,TRBV27,NA,15,CASRRPTALNTEAFF,TGTGCCAGCAGACGCCCGACGGCCCTGAACACTGAAGCTTTCTTT
TRBJ1-2,TRBD1,TRBV14,many,13,CASSQGQGLGYTF,TGTGCCAGCAGCCAGGGACAGGGTCTCGGCTACACCTTC
TRBJ2-1,TRBD2,TRBV15,many,14,CATSPGLAANEQFF,TGTGCCACCAGCCCAGGACTAGCGGCCAATGAGCAGTTCTTC